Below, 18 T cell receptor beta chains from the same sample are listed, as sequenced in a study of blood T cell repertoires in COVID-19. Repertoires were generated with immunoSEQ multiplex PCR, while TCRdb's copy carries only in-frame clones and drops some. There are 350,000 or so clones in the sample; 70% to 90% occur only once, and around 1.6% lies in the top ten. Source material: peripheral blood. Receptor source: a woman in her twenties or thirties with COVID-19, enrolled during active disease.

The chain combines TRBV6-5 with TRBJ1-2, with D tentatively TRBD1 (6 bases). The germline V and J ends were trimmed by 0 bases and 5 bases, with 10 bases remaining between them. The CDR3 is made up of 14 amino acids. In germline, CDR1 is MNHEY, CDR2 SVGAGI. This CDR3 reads CASSYSGTLYGYTF. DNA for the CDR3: TGTGCCAGCAGTTACTCCGGGACACTATATGGCTACACCTTC.

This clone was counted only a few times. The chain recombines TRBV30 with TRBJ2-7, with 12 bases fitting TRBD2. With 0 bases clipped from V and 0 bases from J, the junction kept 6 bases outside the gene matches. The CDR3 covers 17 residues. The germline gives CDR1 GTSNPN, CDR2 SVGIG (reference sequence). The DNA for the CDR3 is TGTGCCTGGAGTGTACAGGCTAGCGGGGGGGACTCCTACGAGCAGTACGTC. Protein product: CAWSVQASGGDSYEQYV.

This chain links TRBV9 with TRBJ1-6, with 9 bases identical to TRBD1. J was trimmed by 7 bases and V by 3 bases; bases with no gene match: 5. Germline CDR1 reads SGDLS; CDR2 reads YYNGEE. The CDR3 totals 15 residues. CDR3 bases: TGTGCCAGCAGCGCCGAGACAGGGGGGAATTCACCCCTCCACTTT. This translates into CASSAETGGNSPLHF.

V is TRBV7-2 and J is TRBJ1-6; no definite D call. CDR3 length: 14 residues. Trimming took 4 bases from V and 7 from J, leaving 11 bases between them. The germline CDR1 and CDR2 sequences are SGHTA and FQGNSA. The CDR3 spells CASSSDIFNSPLHF. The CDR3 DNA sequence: TGTGCCAGCAGCTCAGACATATTCAATTCACCCCTCCACTTT.

The CDR3 sequence: CASSHPDRGHTEAFF. Written as DNA, the CDR3 is TGTGCCAGCAGCCACCCGGACAGGGGGCACACTGAAGCTTTCTTT. The chain carries TRBV4-2 and TRBJ1-1, with 11 bases fitting TRBD1. V shed 3 bases and J 3 bases; nucleotides not matched to a gene: 3. Germline V CDR1 and CDR2: LGHNA, YNFKEQ. The CDR3 totals 15 residues.

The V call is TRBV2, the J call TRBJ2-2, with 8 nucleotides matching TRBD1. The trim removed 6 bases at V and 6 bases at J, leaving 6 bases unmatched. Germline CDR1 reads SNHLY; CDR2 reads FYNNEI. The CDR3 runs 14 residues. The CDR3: CASRQDRVAGELFF. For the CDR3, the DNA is TGTGCCAGCAGGCAGGACAGGGTGGCCGGGGAGCTGTTTTTT.

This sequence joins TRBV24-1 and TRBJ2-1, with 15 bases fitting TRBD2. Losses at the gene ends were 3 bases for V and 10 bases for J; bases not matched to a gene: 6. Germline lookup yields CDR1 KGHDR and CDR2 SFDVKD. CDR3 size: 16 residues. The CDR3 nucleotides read TGTGCCACCAGTGATCCCGGACTAGCGGGGGGGCTAGAGCAGTTCTTC. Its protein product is CATSDPGLAGGLEQFF.

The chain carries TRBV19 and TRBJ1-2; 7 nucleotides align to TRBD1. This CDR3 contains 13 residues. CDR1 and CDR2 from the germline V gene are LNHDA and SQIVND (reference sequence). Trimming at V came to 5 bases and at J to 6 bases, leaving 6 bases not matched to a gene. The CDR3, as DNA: TGTGCCAGTAGTGTCACAGGGGTCGATGGCTACACCTTC. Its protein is CASSVTGVDGYTF.

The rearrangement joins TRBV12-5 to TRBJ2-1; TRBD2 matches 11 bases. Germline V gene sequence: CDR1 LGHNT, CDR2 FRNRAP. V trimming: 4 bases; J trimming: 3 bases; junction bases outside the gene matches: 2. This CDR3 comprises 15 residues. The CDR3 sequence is CASGSSGGRYNEQFF. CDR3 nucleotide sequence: TGTGCTAGTGGTTCTAGCGGGGGGCGCTACAATGAGCAGTTCTTC. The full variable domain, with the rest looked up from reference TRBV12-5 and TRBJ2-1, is DARVTQTPRHKVTEMGQEVTMRCQPILGHNTVFWYRQTMMQGLELLAYFRNRAPLDDSGMPKDRFSAEMPDATLATLKIQPSEPRDSAVYFCASGSSGGRYNEQFFGPGTRLTVL.

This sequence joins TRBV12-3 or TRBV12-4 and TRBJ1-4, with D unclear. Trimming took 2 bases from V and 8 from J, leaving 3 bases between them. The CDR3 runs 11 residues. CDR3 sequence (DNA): TGTGCCAGCAGTTTAAGCGAAAAACTGTTTTTT. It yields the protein CASSLSEKLFF.

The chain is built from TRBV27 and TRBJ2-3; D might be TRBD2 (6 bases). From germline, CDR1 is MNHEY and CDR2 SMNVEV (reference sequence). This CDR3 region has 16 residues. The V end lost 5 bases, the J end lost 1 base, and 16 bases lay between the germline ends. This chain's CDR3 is CASSLWAGGGTDTQYF. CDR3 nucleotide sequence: TGTGCCAGCAGTCTATGGGCTGGCGGGGGCACAGATACGCAGTATTTT.

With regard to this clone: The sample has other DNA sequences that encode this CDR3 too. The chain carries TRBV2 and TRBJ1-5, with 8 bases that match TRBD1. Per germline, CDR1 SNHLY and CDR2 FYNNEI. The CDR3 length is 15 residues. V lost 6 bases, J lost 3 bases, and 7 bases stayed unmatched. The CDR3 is CASSSDRGSNQPQHF. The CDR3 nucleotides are TGTGCCAGCAGCAGCGACAGGGGTTCCAATCAGCCCCAGCATTTT.

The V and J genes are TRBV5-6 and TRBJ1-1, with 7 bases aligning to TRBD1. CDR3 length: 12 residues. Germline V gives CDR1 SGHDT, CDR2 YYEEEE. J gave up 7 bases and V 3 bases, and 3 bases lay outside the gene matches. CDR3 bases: TGTGCCAGCAGCTGGGGACAGATTGAAGCTTTCTTT. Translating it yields CASSWGQIEAFF.

CDR3 region: CASSVAGGFTGELFF. The CDR3 DNA reads as TGTGCCAGCAGCGTAGCGGGGGGATTCACCGGGGAGCTGTTTTTT. The chain links TRBV2 to TRBJ2-2, with 10 bases identical to TRBD2. Trimming at V came to 6 bases and at J to 4 bases, leaving 5 bases not matched to a gene. The CDR3 runs 15 residues. The germline CDR1 and CDR2 sequences are SNHLY and FYNNEI.

CDR3 sequence (DNA): TGTGCCAGCAGCCAAGCCCCCGGGACAGTCCCTGGCTACACCTTC. It encodes CASSQAPGTVPGYTF. This chain links TRBV3-1 (or the pseudogene TRBV3-2) with TRBJ1-2, with 7 nucleotides matching TRBD1. Germline V gene data show CDR1 as LGHDT and CDR2 as YNNKEL (reference sequence). The CDR3 is 15 residues long. The J segment lost 7 bases and the V segment lost 1 base, leaving 9 bases of the junction unmatched.

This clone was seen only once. As DNA, the CDR3 is TGTGCCAGCAGCTTATCCCAACAGGGGCCGCGCGAGCAGTACTTC. This gives the protein CASSLSQQGPREQYF. The chain has TRBV11-3 and TRBJ2-7; 7 bases match TRBD1. Trimming took 2 bases from V and 6 from J; bases not matched to a gene: 10. This CDR3 is built from 15 residues. The germline gives CDR1 SGHNT, CDR2 YENEEA.

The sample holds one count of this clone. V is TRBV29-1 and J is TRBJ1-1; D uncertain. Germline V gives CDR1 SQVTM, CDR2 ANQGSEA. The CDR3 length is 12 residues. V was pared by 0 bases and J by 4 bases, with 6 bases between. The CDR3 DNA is TGCAGCGTTGAAGATCCCCTCACTGAAGCTTTCTTT. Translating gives CSVEDPLTEAFF.

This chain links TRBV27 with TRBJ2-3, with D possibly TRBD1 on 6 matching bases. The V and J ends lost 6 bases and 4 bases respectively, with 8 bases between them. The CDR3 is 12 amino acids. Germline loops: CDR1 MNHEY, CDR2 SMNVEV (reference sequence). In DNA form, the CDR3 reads TGTGCCAGCAGCCCAGGGGCAGATACGCAGTATTTT. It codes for CASSPGADTQYF.